What follows are 5 T cell receptor beta chains derived from one specimen sequenced in a study of CD8+CD57+ T cells in acquired aplastic anemia. Profiling that covered TCR beta VDJ and CDR3 relied on genomic DNA as its template. TCRdb recomputed calls from the reads with MiXCR, one row per CDR3 protein. The repertoire has about 160,000 distinct CDR3 sequences, approximately 40% of them found once; the top ten carry 0.8% to 1.1%. The sample taken for sequencing was sorted CD4+, CD8+, or CD8+CD57+ T cells (not recorded which) from PBMCs. These receptors were collected from a human donor in good health.

The chain links TRBV5-6 to TRBJ2-1, with TRBD2 identical over 8 bases. Trimming cost V 4 bases and J 7 bases; bases outside gene matches: 13. Germline values: CDR1 SGHDT, CDR2 YYEEEE. There are 16 residues in the CDR3. CDR3 in amino acids: CASSRRAGGGVNEQFF. Here the CDR3 DNA reads TGTGCCAGCAGCCGGCGGGCGGGAGGTGGTGTGAATGAGCAGTTCTTC.

V usage is TRBV11-2 and J usage is TRBJ1-6, with 8 nucleotides matching TRBD1. J was trimmed by 6 bases and V by 5 bases; bases with no gene match: 9. Germline CDR1 SGHAT, CDR2 FQNNGV. The CDR3 is 16 amino acids. The CDR3 is CASSKTGGQGNSPLHF. CDR3 nucleotide sequence: TGTGCCAGCAGCAAGACGGGAGGACAGGGTAATTCACCCCTCCACTTT.

This clonotype was picked up many times. CDR3 loop: CASSSFYGTSDQYF. The CDR3 bases are TGTGCCAGCAGCTCATTTTACGGGACTAGCGATCAGTACTTC. The gene calls are TRBV7-8 and TRBJ2-7, with TRBD2 matching 10 bases. The V and J ends lost 4 bases and 10 bases, in that order; junction bases with no gene match: 10. Germline CDR1 is SGHVS and CDR2 is FQNEAQ. This CDR3 has 14 amino acids. The full variable domain, completed using reference TRBV7-8 and TRBJ2-7, is GAGVSQSPRYKVAKRGQDVALRCDPISGHVSLFWYQQALGQGPEFLTYFQNEAQLDKSGLPSDRFFAERPEGSVSTLKIQRTQQEDSAVYLCASSSFYGTSDQYFGPGTRLTVT.

This chain connects TRBV15 to TRBJ1-2; D not resolved. Germline values: CDR1 LNHNV, CDR2 YYDKDF (reference sequence). V dropped 3 bases and J dropped 3 bases, with 11 bases sitting between them. CDR3 length equals 14 residues. The CDR3 region is CATSRGSLDYGYTF. The CDR3 DNA is TGTGCCACCAGCAGGGGGTCGTTGGACTATGGCTACACCTTC.

This chain's CDR3 is CAISELGAAEAFF. The CDR3 DNA sequence: TGTGCCATCAGTGAGCTGGGGGCCGCTGAAGCTTTCTTT. The chain carries TRBV10-3 and TRBJ1-1; D is possibly TRBD1 (6 bases). The germline CDR1 and CDR2 sequences are ENHRY and SYGVKD. This CDR3 is built from 13 residues. V dropped 2 bases and J dropped 6 bases, with 10 bases sitting between them.